This T cell receptor (beta chain) was documented in a study of human T cells and chemical hapten exposure. This clonotype was counted ten times or more. Sample time point: pre-sensitization, week 0. Sample treatment: therapeutic diphenylcyclopropenone sensitization with weekly scalp DPC. TCRdb processed the RACE reads anew with MiXCR; each CDR3 protein has one entry. The profile shows 270,000 or so distinct CDR3 sequences, about 7.7% of them singletons. This CDR3 has 15 residues. V was shortened by 5 bases and J by 4 bases, with 16 bases between the two germline ends. The V gene's germline CDR1 is SGHDN and CDR2 FVKESK.

The material sequenced was whole blood, taken in connection with sensitization to the hapten diphenylcyclopropenone (DPC). V and J are TRBV14 and TRBJ2-3, with a possible D match to TRBD1 (5 bases). The sequence was obtained from a man between 18 and 35 years old with alopecia areata. Some clones in this sample may be carry-over from other donors' samples. CDR3: CASSELGAGADTQYF. DNA of the CDR3: TGTGCCAGCAGCGAGCTAGGGGCTGGCGCAGATACGCAGTATTTT.